This T cell receptor (beta chain) was retrieved from a study of OX40 agonist ivuxolimab in advanced cancers. Study context: Ivuxolimab, which patients received intravenously every 2 weeks, was dosed at 0.01 to 10 mg/kg. Whole-study findings and limits: Nonresponders included some who also had low normalized T-cell clonal expansion.

The V gene's germline CDR1 is MNHEY and CDR2 SVGAGI. V was clipped by 6 bases and J by 1 base, with 15 bases between them. This CDR3 comprises 15 residues. Some clones are missing from TCRdb's copy, which holds only in-frame ones; the method was immunoSEQ multiplex PCR. The table shows about 80,000 clones, with 75% to 90% occurring only once. The sample holds a few counts of this clone. The antigen is not known. The starting material was CD4+ or CD8+ T cells sorted from blood, obtained in a trial of the OX40 agonist ivuxolimab. The rearrangement links TRBV6-5 to TRBJ1-1; no definite D call. The sequence was collected from an adult with an advanced solid tumor such as melanoma, head and neck, liver or kidney cancer. DNA of the CDR3: TGTGCCAGCAGACCCGACCTACAGTCGAACACTGAAGCTTTCTTT. This gives the protein CASRPDLQSNTEAFF.